One and the same sample provided the 5 T cell receptor beta chains below, sequenced in a study of a mutant IDH1 vaccine in newly diagnosed glioma (dated by TCRdb to about 2021). The library was prepared using the immunoSEQ multiplex PCR assay. TCRdb took over this immuneACCESS table, retaining in-frame rearrangements with V and J assigned. Such tables are incomplete; in checked studies, under half of the missing clones stem from an unresolved V gene, and the remainder is unexplained. This sample lists roughly 50,000 clones; 84% were detected once. The ten largest clones represent around 4.1% of the sample. Their antigen targets remain unknown. Interpreted using the paper, the time point label stands for: week 35, safety follow-up. Each vaccine dose, consisting of 300 ug of a 20-mer mutant IDH1 peptide in Montanide, was administered subcutaneously with topical imiquimod. Specimen: PBMCs, collected from a glioma patient whose treatment included an IDH1 peptide vaccine. The receptors come from a woman between 18 and 29 years old with glioma.

The genes are TRBV7-7 and TRBJ2-7; 8 positions agree with TRBD1. The CDR3 spans 14 residues. With V trimmed by 1 base and J by 6 bases, 5 bases remained unmatched. Germline CDR1 and CDR2: SSHAT and FNYEAQ (reference sequence). The CDR3 sequence is CASSLGQGAFEQYF. DNA for the CDR3: TGTGCCAGCAGCTTAGGGCAGGGGGCTTTCGAGCAGTACTTC.

The chain couples TRBV7-8 to TRBJ1-4; 8 bases are shared with TRBD1. Germline assignment: CDR1 SGHVS and CDR2 FQNEAQ. The CDR3 runs to 16 residues. V dropped 1 base and J dropped 7; count of bases not matched to a gene: 8. The CDR3 sequence is CASSLVGGQGSEKLFF. DNA for the CDR3: TGTGCCAGCAGCTTAGTAGGCGGACAGGGCTCTGAAAAACTGTTTTTT.

The rearrangement joins TRBV7-9 to TRBJ2-1; 15 bases are a match to TRBD2. V lost 1 base to trimming and J lost 7 bases; unmatched junction nucleotides: 2. The CDR3 has 16 residues. Looked up from germline, CDR1 is SEHNR and CDR2 is FQNEAQ (reference sequence). The CDR3 loop reads CASSLGTSGRGNEQFF. In nucleotides, the CDR3 is TGTGCCAGCAGCTTAGGGACTAGCGGGAGGGGGAATGAGCAGTTCTTC.

As concerns this clone: Since the CDR3 does not end with the conserved phenylalanine or tryptophan, this likely comes from a read error. The DNA is left out, because the CDR3 cannot be placed on it with certainty; the CDR3 is given as TCRdb lists it. The chain uses TRBV6-1 and TRBJ2-3; the DNA was not compared with TRBD2, the D call given in the table. Germline CDR1 reads MNHNS; CDR2 reads SASEGT. The CDR3 has 12 amino acids, counting both end residues. CDR3 residues: CASSEDLAGGSI.

The chain employs TRBV4-3 and TRBJ1-4; no reliable D call. Germline CDR1 and CDR2: LGHNA and YSLEER. V was cut by 3 bases and J by 10 bases, with 15 bases left in between. This CDR3 has 14 residues. In DNA, the CDR3 is TGCGCCAGCAGCCAGGGCTCAAGAGAGGGAAAACTGTTTTTT. Translated: CASSQGSREGKLFF.